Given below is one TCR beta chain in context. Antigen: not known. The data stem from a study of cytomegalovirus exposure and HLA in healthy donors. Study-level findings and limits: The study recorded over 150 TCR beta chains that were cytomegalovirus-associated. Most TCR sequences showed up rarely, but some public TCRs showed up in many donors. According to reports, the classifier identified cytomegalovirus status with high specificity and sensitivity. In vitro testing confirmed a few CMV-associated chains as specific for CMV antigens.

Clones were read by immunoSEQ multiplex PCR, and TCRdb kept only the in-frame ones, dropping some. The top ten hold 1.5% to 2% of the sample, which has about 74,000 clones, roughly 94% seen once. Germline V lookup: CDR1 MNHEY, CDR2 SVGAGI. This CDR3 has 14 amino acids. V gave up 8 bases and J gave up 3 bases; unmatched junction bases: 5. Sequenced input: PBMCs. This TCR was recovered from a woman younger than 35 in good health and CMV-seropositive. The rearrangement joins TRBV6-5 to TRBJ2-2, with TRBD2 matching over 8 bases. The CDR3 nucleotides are TGTGCCAGCCGGCGGGAGGTCGACACCGGGGAGCTGTTTTTT. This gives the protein CASRREVDTGELFF.